One and the same sample provided the 18 T cell receptor beta chains below, sequenced in a study of blood T cell repertoires in COVID-19. Assay used: immunoSEQ multiplex PCR; TCRdb lists only in-frame clones, some missing. This table holds tens of thousands of clones, roughly 89% found once. The sequencing sample was made of peripheral blood. These receptor sequences come from a man in his sixties with COVID-19, enrolled during active disease.

The chain carries TRBV28 and TRBJ1-4; TRBD1 aligns across 9 bases. The V gene's germline CDR1 is MDHEN and CDR2 SYDVKM. V gave up 4 bases and J gave up 2 bases; unmatched junction bases: 14. The CDR3 length is 19 residues. The CDR3 region has the DNA TGTGCCAGCAGTTCCCTACGCGGACAGGGGAAAAGGACTAATGAAAAACTGTTTTTT. It specifies CASSSLRGQGKRTNEKLFF.

The CDR3 sequence: CASRGQDGAKNIQYF. The CDR3 bases are TGTGCCAGTAGGGGACAGGACGGGGCCAAAAACATTCAGTACTTC. This sequence joins TRBV19 and TRBJ2-4; TRBD1 matches 8 bases. The CDR3 runs 15 residues. V lost 6 bases to trimming and J lost 1 base; unmatched junction nucleotides: 5. CDR1 LNHDA and CDR2 SQIVND come from the germline V gene (reference sequence).

In this sample, this clone turned up once. This rearrangement joins TRBV9 to TRBJ1-2; no reliable D call. Germline V lookup: CDR1 SGDLS, CDR2 YYNGEE. With 4 bases removed from V and 6 bases from J, the gap between germline ends came to 16 bases. This CDR3 has 14 amino acids. DNA for the CDR3: TGTGCCAGCAGCCCTAGACCCTCGGTGGATGGCTACACCTTC. Protein product: CASSPRPSVDGYTF.

This chain joins TRBV28 and TRBJ1-5, with D maybe TRBD1 (5 bases). The V gene lost 5 bases and the J gene lost 2 bases, with 13 bases spanning the gap. The germline V gene has CDR1 MDHEN and CDR2 SYDVKM. The CDR3 is 15 residues long. This CDR3 is CASSPPVGGNQPQHF. CDR3 in DNA: TGTGCCAGCAGTCCACCGGTAGGGGGCAATCAGCCCCAGCATTTT.

The chain recombines TRBV24-1 with TRBJ1-2; 7 bases match TRBD1. Germline V gene data show CDR1 as KGHDR and CDR2 as SFDVKD. The junction had 1 base not matched to a gene; V was cut back by 7 bases and J by 6 bases. The CDR3 runs 11 residues. The CDR3 region is CATRGQNGYTF. CDR3 DNA sequence: TGTGCCACCAGGGGACAGAATGGCTACACCTTC.

This sequence joins TRBV7-9 and TRBJ2-3, with a possible D match to TRBD2 (5 bases). V gave up 5 bases and J gave up 5 bases, with 20 bases separating them. This CDR3 has 16 amino acids. The germline CDR1 and CDR2 sequences are SEHNR and FQNEAQ (reference sequence). DNA for the CDR3: TGTGCCAGCAGCCCCCGTATGGGAGTAGGAGGAGATACGCAGTATTTT. Translation: CASSPRMGVGGDTQYF.

The gene calls are TRBV10-3 and TRBJ2-3; 8 positions agree with TRBD2. CDR1 and CDR2 (germline): ENHRY, SYGVKD. This CDR3 contains 15 residues. Trimming took 0 bases from V and 6 from J; bases not matched to a gene: 5. CDR3 amino acids: CAISESAGDADTQYF. The DNA for the CDR3 is TGTGCCATCAGTGAGTCAGCGGGAGACGCGGATACGCAGTATTTT.

This clone was found a few times. The chain has TRBV24-1 and TRBJ2-1, with D maybe TRBD1 (6 bases). Trimming took off 7 bases at V and 5 bases at J, with 17 bases between the two ends. Germline values: CDR1 KGHDR, CDR2 SFDVKD. The CDR3 runs 15 residues. Here the CDR3 reads CATSISRDTDNEQFF. In DNA form, the CDR3 reads TGTGCCACCAGCATATCGAGGGACACGGACAATGAGCAGTTCTTC.

The chain recombines TRBV27 with TRBJ1-1, with no clear D. The V and J ends lost 3 bases and 4 bases respectively, with 12 bases between them. The V gene's germline CDR1 is MNHEY and CDR2 SMNVEV (reference sequence). The CDR3 loop spans 14 amino acids. CDR3 region: CASSLIAWGTEAFF. The CDR3 DNA sequence: TGTGCCAGCAGTTTGATAGCGTGGGGCACTGAAGCTTTCTTT.

The gene calls are TRBV7-2 and TRBJ2-1, with D hard to call. Between the trimmed V and J ends, which lost 2 bases and 6 bases, there was a span of 8 bases. The length of the CDR3 is 13 residues. The germline CDR1 and CDR2 sequences are SGHTA and FQGNSA. The CDR3 loop reads CASSLFFLNEQFF. As DNA, the CDR3 is TGTGCCAGCAGCTTATTTTTTCTCAATGAGCAGTTCTTC.

The chain couples TRBV2 to TRBJ2-7; 9 nucleotides match TRBD2. CDR3 length: 17 amino acids. Germline trimming cut 4 bases from V and 2 bases from J; bases unmatched to any gene: 12. Germline assignment: CDR1 SNHLY and CDR2 FYNNEI. DNA of the CDR3: TGTGCCAGCAGTGGGACCGGGGCTAGCGGGACCGCCTACGAGCAGTACTTC. This sequence encodes CASSGTGASGTAYEQYF. The full variable domain, with the rest looked up from reference TRBV2 and TRBJ2-7, is EPEVTQTPSHQVTQMGQEVILRCVPISNHLYFYWYRQILGQKVEFLVSFYNNEISEKSEIFDDQFSVERPDGSNFTLKIRSTKLEDSAMYFCASSGTGASGTAYEQYFGPGTRLTVT.

This clone came up once. V gene TRBV27 combines with J gene TRBJ2-2; 10 positions agree with TRBD2. CDR3 length: 17 residues. The germline V gene has CDR1 MNHEY and CDR2 SMNVEV (reference sequence). Trimming took 5 bases from V and 5 from J; bases not matched to a gene: 11. Here the CDR3 reads CASSLGTGTSVTGELFF. CDR3 in DNA: TGTGCCAGCAGTCTAGGGACCGGGACTAGCGTGACCGGGGAGCTGTTTTTT.

The count of this clone is one. The chain carries TRBV5-1 and TRBJ1-5; 9 positions agree with TRBD1. This CDR3 region has 19 residues. Germline-derived CDR1 and CDR2 are SGHRS and YFSETQ. V trimming: 3 bases; J trimming: 0 bases; junction bases outside the gene matches: 13. The CDR3 DNA sequence: TGCGCCAGCAGCTCGGACGACATTTACAGGGGGCTTAGCAATCAGCCCCAGCATTTT. Amino acids: CASSSDDIYRGLSNQPQHF. The whole variable domain, filled in from reference TRBV5-1 and TRBJ1-5, reads KAGVTQTPRYLIKTRGQQVTLSCSPISGHRSVSWYQQTPGQGLQFLFEYFSETQRNKGNFPGRFSGRQFSNSRSEMNVSTLELGDSALYLCASSSDDIYRGLSNQPQHFGDGTRLSIL.

V and J are TRBV10-1 and TRBJ2-1; 12 bases agree with TRBD1. The CDR3 loop spans 16 amino acids. Germline values: CDR1 WNHNN, CDR2 SYGVQD (reference sequence). Germline trimming cut 0 bases from V and 7 bases from J; bases unmatched to any gene: 4. The CDR3 loop is CASSESGDRGRNEQFF. The DNA of the CDR3 is TGCGCCAGCAGTGAGTCAGGGGACAGGGGGCGAAATGAGCAGTTCTTC.

This chain links TRBV5-1 with TRBJ1-4; 7 bases are a match to TRBD1. CDR3 length: 18 amino acids. CDR1 SGHRS and CDR2 YFSETQ come from the germline V gene. V lost 1 base, J lost 0 bases, and 9 bases stayed unmatched. The CDR3 DNA reads TGCGCCAGCAGCTTGAATATGAGGGGGCAGTCAACTAATGAAAAACTGTTTTTT. Its translation: CASSLNMRGQSTNEKLFF.

The chain combines TRBV7-8 with TRBJ1-2, with D unresolved. This CDR3 comprises 15 residues. V dropped 1 base and J dropped 2 bases, with 11 bases sitting between them. Germline loops: CDR1 SGHVS, CDR2 FQNEAQ. In nucleotides, the CDR3 is TGTGCCAGCAGCTTAGGAGCTGGAGTGAACTATGGCTACACCTTC. Protein sequence: CASSLGAGVNYGYTF.

The chain carries TRBV6-5 and TRBJ2-1; 9 bases are shared with TRBD2. Germline loops: CDR1 MNHEY, CDR2 SVGAGI. The J segment lost 7 bases and the V segment lost 5 bases, leaving 6 bases of the junction unmatched. This CDR3 comprises 14 residues. The CDR3 loop reads CASSRSGRGNEQFF. The DNA of the CDR3 is TGTGCCAGCAGTCGTAGCGGGAGAGGGAATGAGCAGTTCTTC.

This clone is a singleton in its sample. The CDR3 nucleotides read TGTGCCAGTTCTACCCCCGACAGGGGGATTACGAACACTGAAGCTTTCTTT. Its translation is CASSTPDRGITNTEAFF. V and J are TRBV19 and TRBJ1-1, with 9 bases identical to TRBD1. The trim removed 8 bases at V and 1 base at J, leaving 14 bases unmatched. The CDR3 is made up of 17 amino acids. In germline, CDR1 is LNHDA, CDR2 SQIVND (reference sequence).